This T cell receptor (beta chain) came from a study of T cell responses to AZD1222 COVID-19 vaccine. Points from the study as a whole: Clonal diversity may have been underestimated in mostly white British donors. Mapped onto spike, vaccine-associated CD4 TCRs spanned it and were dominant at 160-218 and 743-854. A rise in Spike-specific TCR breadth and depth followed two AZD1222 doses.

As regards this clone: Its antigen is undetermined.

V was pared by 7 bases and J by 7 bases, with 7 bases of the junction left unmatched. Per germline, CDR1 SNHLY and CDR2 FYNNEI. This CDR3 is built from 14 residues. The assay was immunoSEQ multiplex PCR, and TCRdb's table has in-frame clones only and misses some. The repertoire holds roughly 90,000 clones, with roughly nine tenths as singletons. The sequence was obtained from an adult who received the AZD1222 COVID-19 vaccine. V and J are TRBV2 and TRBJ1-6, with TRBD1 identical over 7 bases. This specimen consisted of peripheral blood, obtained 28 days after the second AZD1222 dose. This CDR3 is CASTLDRWNSPLHF. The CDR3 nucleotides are TGTGCCAGCACTCTGGACAGGTGGAATTCACCCCTCCACTTT.